This TCR beta chain was recovered during a study of blood T cell repertoires in COVID-19. Study summary: PBMCs, B-cell-depleted T cells, or T cells provided the cDNA or gDNA that made up the material.

V dropped 0 bases and J dropped 7 bases, with 13 bases sitting between them. The length of the CDR3 is 14 residues. Germline V gene data show CDR1 as WNHNN and CDR2 as SYGVQD (reference sequence). Authors' methods: Nucleated cell counts were estimated from reference gene primer amplification. Sequencing used immunoSEQ multiplex PCR; TCRdb keeps in-frame clones, though not all of them. The V and J calls and the clone size are those of that table, but D and trimming were determined from the DNA. The repertoire has 400,000 to 450,000 clones, roughly 88% of them found once; the top ten carry roughly 13%. Patients at the Seattle site were enrolled during active infection and followed longitudinally.

This sequence originates from a woman between 50 and 59 years old with COVID-19, enrolled during active disease. Sequenced sample: peripheral blood. The chain carries TRBV10-1 and TRBJ2-7; D ambiguous. CDR3 coding DNA: TGCGCCAGCAGTGAGTCAAGAGGCGGATGGGAGCAGTACTTC. It yields the protein CASSESRGGWEQYF.